This entry is about one T cell receptor (beta chain). Its antigen is still unknown. Base quality data are lacking; no much larger clone is found one base away. Decoded using the paper, the sample label gives: 20 to 25 nM rapamycin added during CMV-specific T-cell product expansion (Rapa-TCP). Following the paper, the name given to this specimen means: CMVpp65/IE-1-reactive T cells enriched by IFNgamma capture and expanded in vitro. PBMCs were stimulated for roughly 6 hours with overlapping CMV pp65 and IE-1 peptide pools, each applied at about 0.5 ug/ml. IFNgamma-producing CMV-stimulated cells were positively selected with the IFNgamma Secretion Assay-Cell Enrichment and Detection Kit (Miltenyi Biotec). Enriched IFNgamma+ cells were cultured for 20 to 25 days with irradiated autologous feeders plus either IL-7/IL-15 or IL-2. To provide enough cells for different cell sorting steps, buffy coats were used from about 15% of the 19 healthy donors. Biocoll density gradient centrifugation was the method used to isolate peripheral blood mononuclear cells. The buffy coats from healthy donors came from DRK.

Genomic DNA was extracted using an AllPrep DNA/RNA Kit, and TCRbeta CDR3 regions were amplified using the immunoSEQ hsTCRb Kit. The original pipeline was this. Productive rearrangements were in-frame CDR3 nucleotide sequences without stop codons, analyzed in immunoSEQ Analyzer 3.0. Clonality was computed from productive entropy normalized to the number of productive rearrangements, and sample overlap was measured with the Morisita index. Not all clones reach the TCRdb copy of this immuneACCESS table, which keeps in-frame sequences only. Checked studies attribute under half of the gap to unresolved V genes and leave the rest unexplained. The V and J calls and clone size were taken over from that table, and D and trimming were inferred from the DNA. The sample includes some 600 clones, with 84% observed a single time. Under 85% of the sample is taken by the ten largest. Looking up the germline V gene yields CDR1 MNHNS and CDR2 SASEGT. The CDR3 goes from the cysteine to the phenylalanine over 14 residues. The kept DNA is CDR3 alone, 42 bases in frame from the first base. V drops 7 bases and J drops 4 bases, leaving 14 bases in between.

The data belong to a study of T cell therapy product for transplant patients (dated by TCRdb to between 2017 and 2020). About the investigation overall: The wider healthy donor group comprised roughly 20 individuals, around 10 male and 9 female, aged roughly 23 to 90 years, in Berlin, Germany. The study developed a next-generation autologous adoptive antiviral T-cell product for immunosuppressed solid organ transplant patients, using CMV as the model virus. Healthy donors (n = 3) were included in the TCRbeta repertoire analysis of rapamycin-treated and untreated products. To assess clonal composition, the researchers compared the TCRbeta repertoires of CMV-specific T-cell products that were either rapamycin-treated or untreated, with both kinds coming from the same donors. The expansion media were supplemented either with IL-7 and IL-15 at 8.5 to 10 ng/ml or, alternatively, with IL-2 at around 50 U/ml.

Points the paper makes about the study in general: It was suggested by the authors that the increased clonal diversity in Rapa-TCPs may reflect survival of low-frequency clones and preferential expansion of central memory T cells. Around 66% of the repertoire was covered by the top 10 clones in rapamycin-treated products, versus roughly 90% in untreated products. Many clones were shared between paired products from the same donor, whereas no overlap was observed between repertoires from different donors. Compared with untreated products, rapamycin-treated products had a TCRbeta repertoire that was more diverse and less clonal, and the rapamycin-treated products also contained more distinct clones.

The origin of this receptor is an adult in good health. The V and J genes are TRBV6-1 and TRBJ2-1; the D region possibly corresponds to TRBD1 (5 bases align). Material: a sorted cell population cultured from PBMCs. CDR3 region: CASMAQGDYNEQFF. The nucleotide sequence is given as TGTGCCAGCATGGCCCAGGGCGATTACAATGAGCAGTTCTTC.